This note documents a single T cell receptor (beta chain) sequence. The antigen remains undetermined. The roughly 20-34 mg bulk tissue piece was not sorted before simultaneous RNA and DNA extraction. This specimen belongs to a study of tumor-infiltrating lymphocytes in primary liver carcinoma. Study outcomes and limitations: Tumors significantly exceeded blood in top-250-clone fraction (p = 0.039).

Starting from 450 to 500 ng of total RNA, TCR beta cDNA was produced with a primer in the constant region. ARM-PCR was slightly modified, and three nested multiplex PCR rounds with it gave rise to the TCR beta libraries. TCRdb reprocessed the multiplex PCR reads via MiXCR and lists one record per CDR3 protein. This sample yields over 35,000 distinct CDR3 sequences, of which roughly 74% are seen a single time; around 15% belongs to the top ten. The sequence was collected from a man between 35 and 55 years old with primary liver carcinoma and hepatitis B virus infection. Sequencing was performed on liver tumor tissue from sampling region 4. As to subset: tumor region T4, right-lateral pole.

The CDR3 DNA is TGTGCCAAGAGCTTGCCGGGGGGGACCGGGGAGCTGTTTTTT. Amino acid sequence: CAKSLPGGTGELFF. The V gene is TRBV7-9, the J gene TRBJ2-2, with TRBD2 matching over 8 bases. Unmatched junction bases numbered 9, after V lost 10 bases and J lost 5 bases. The CDR3 runs 14 residues. Germline-derived CDR1 and CDR2 are SEHNR and FQNEAQ (reference sequence).